The TCR beta chain described here comes from a study of cytomegalovirus exposure and HLA in healthy donors (TCRdb year 2017). Background for the entire study: According to a later analysis, one platform produced both the 100 to 150 validation repertoires and the roughly 640 repertoires of the first cohort. To predict cytomegalovirus infection status, the study brought together high-throughput TCR immunosequencing, statistical association of individual TCRs with disease status, and machine learning. Besides the first cohort of hundreds of subjects, a separate validation cohort made up of over 100 different subjects was used. The study aimed to test whether signatures of past pathogen exposure could be identified by cataloging public T cell receptors.

The library came from the immunoSEQ multiplex PCR assay. Regarding the original processing steps: A statistical classification framework was built for diagnosing cytomegalovirus status from the catalog of TCR beta chain sequences. TCRdb re-hosts the immuneACCESS table, in-frame sequences only. Its copies lack some clones; in the studies checked, an unresolved V gene accounts for under half of them, and the cause for the rest is not known. V and J calls plus clone size are reproduced from that table; the DNA served to infer D and trimming. The table for this sample lists some 140,000 clones; nearly 90% of them were counted only once. The ten largest make up around 9% of the sample. Donors formed part of the validation cohort, which comprised 95 to 150 subjects and was distinct from the first cohort of under 850 subjects. General findings and caveats noted by the study authors: According to the authors, the approach could potentially be generalized to other disease states and immunological phenotypes. The validation cohort had no HLA typing available for a later analysis, so co-occurrence within that cohort was assessed over all 110 or so repertoires. In a later analysis, TCRs clustered in the first cohort were found to also tend to co-occur in the roughly 130 validation repertoires, with approximately 94% of cluster scores above 0. The study gave a list of about 170 TCR beta chains associated with cytomegalovirus. Three of the identified cytomegalovirus-associated TCR beta chains were confirmed in vitro to be specific for cytomegalovirus antigens. Most TCR sequences were seen in very few donors, while some public TCRs were found in many individuals. Cytomegalovirus status was reported to be diagnosed by the classifier with high specificity and sensitivity in both the original and validation cohorts.

In regard to this clone: Its antigen has not been determined. The input lacks base qualities; no much larger clone sits a single base away.

Specimen: PBMCs. The source is a woman under 30 in good health and CMV-seropositive.

The sequenced DNA is TGTGCCAGCAGTTCCGGGAGACAGGGGAAAGCTGGGGCCAACGTCCTGACTTTC. The resulting protein is CASSSGRQGKAGANVLTF. Here the chain combines TRBV7-3 and TRBJ2-6; 8 central bases correspond to TRBD1. CDR3 length: 18 amino acids, cysteine to phenylalanine. The only DNA kept is the CDR3, 54 bases in frame from the first base. Trimming removed 6 bases from V and 2 bases from J; the gene matches leave 12 bases unexplained. Based on the germline V gene, the CDR1 and CDR2 sequences are SGHTA and FQGTGA.